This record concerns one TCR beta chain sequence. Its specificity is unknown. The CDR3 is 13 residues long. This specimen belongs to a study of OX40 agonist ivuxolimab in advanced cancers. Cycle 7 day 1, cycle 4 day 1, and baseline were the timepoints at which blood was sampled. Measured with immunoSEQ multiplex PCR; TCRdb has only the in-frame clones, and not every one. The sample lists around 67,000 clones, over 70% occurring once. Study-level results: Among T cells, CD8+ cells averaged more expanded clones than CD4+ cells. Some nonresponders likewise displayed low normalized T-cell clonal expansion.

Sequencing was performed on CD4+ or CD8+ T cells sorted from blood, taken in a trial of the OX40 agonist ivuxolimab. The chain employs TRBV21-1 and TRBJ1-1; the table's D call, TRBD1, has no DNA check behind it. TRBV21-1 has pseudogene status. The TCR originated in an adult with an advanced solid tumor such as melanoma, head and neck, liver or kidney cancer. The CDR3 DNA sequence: TGTGCCAGCAGCGATACAATTCGCACTGAAGCTTTCTTT. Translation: CASSDTIRTEAFF.